Each of the 29 T cell receptor beta chains below was sequenced from the same sample in a study of blood T cell repertoires in COVID-19. TCRdb keeps only in-frame clones here, not all; method: immunoSEQ multiplex PCR. This sample carries 120,000 or so clones, over 65% of them seen once, and the ten largest clones take approximately 5%. What was sequenced was peripheral blood. The receptors were gathered from an older woman with acute or convalescent COVID-19.

The chain recombines TRBV2 with TRBJ2-1; tentatively, D is TRBD2 (6 bases). This CDR3 is built from 12 residues. The V gene's germline CDR1 is SNHLY and CDR2 FYNNEI. Trimming took off 11 bases at V and 1 base at J, with 9 bases between the two ends. In DNA form, the CDR3 reads TGTGCCGGGGGGAGGTCCTACAATGAGCAGTTCTTC. It is translated as CAGGRSYNEQFF.

The chain joins TRBV5-4 to TRBJ1-1; unclear D gene. From germline, CDR1 is SGHNT and CDR2 YYREEE (reference sequence). The CDR3 is made up of 14 amino acids. The ends were cut back, 4 bases at V and 1 base at J, with 11 bases in the middle. CDR3 amino acids: CASSPKPGNTEAFF. DNA of the CDR3: TGTGCCAGCAGCCCTAAACCCGGGAACACTGAAGCTTTCTTT.

The rearrangement links TRBV30 to TRBJ1-2; D unresolved. Trimming left V 0 bases short and J 5 bases short, with 10 bases between. From germline, CDR1 is GTSNPN and CDR2 SVGIG (reference sequence). CDR3 length: 13 residues. The CDR3 is CAWSVARTYGYTF. CDR3 coding DNA: TGTGCCTGGAGTGTAGCCAGGACTTATGGCTACACCTTC.

This chain links TRBV27 with TRBJ2-1; perhaps TRBD1 as D (5 bases). V was trimmed by 6 bases and J by 10 bases, leaving 13 bases between them. Germline lookup yields CDR1 MNHEY and CDR2 SMNVEV (reference sequence). CDR3 length: 12 amino acids. As DNA, the CDR3 is TGTGCCAGCAGGCTAACAGGTAGCGAGCAGTTCTTC. Translating gives CASRLTGSEQFF.

The chain is built from TRBV12-5 and TRBJ1-1; 8 bases are a match to TRBD1. The length of the CDR3 is 15 residues. CDR1 is LGHNT, CDR2 FRNRAP, per germline. J lost 1 base, V lost 7 bases, and 8 bases had no gene match. The CDR3 loop reads CASALTGGQNTEAFF. In nucleotides, the CDR3 is TGTGCTAGTGCCCTAACAGGGGGACAGAACACTGAAGCTTTCTTT.

The V and J genes are TRBV12-1 and TRBJ2-7; the listed D gene, TRBD2, was not tested against the DNA. TRBV12-1 is a pseudogene. The CDR3 totals 11 residues. The CDR3 protein is CASTPCVEQYV. The DNA of the CDR3 is TGTGCCAGCACCCCCTGTGTCGAGCAGTACGTC.

The gene calls are TRBV10-3 and TRBJ1-2; maybe TRBD1 (6 bases). V lost 0 bases, J lost 8 bases, and 19 bases lay in between. The germline CDR1 and CDR2 sequences are ENHRY and SYGVKD. The length of the CDR3 is 16 residues. Here the CDR3 reads CAISESTGARLGGYTF. In nucleotides, the CDR3 is TGTGCCATCAGTGAGTCGACAGGCGCTAGGTTAGGCGGCTACACCTTC.

The chain is built from TRBV6-6 and TRBJ2-7; a possible D gene is TRBD1 (6 bases). Trimming stripped 5 bases from V and 4 bases from J, with 9 bases between. This CDR3 is 12 amino acids long. In germline, CDR1 is MNHNY, CDR2 SVGAGI (reference sequence). CDR3 in amino acids: CASSRDTYEQYV. Written as DNA, the CDR3 is TGTGCCAGCAGTAGGGACACTTACGAGCAGTACGTC.

The chain carries TRBV21-1 and TRBJ2-5; TRBD1 is taken as the D call from the table, unchecked against the DNA. TRBV21-1 is assigned pseudogene status. The CDR3 is 14 residues long. The CDR3 loop is CASRVQGAWETQYF. The CDR3 DNA sequence: TGTGCCAGCAGGGTGCAGGGGGCCTGGGAGACCCAGTACTTC.

The rearrangement uses TRBV5-1 and TRBJ2-3; TRBD2 matches 10 bases. This CDR3 has 14 amino acids. Germline lookup yields CDR1 SGHRS and CDR2 YFSETQ. The V gene end was trimmed by 3 bases and the J gene end by 4 bases; junction bases not matched to a gene: 2. The CDR3 is CASSSGLAADTQYF. The CDR3 DNA is TGCGCCAGCAGCTCCGGACTAGCGGCAGATACGCAGTATTTT.

The CDR3 DNA follows: TGTGCCAGCAGCTTAGCAGCGCGGGGCGGGGAGCAGTACTTC. Protein: CASSLAARGGEQYF. The J gene is TRBJ2-7, the V gene TRBV7-2, with a weak D call TRBD2 (6 bases). Germline CDR1 and CDR2: SGHTA and FQGNSA. V shed 0 bases and J shed 7 bases, with 13 bases lying between them. CDR3 length equals 14 residues. Variable domain in full (rest from reference TRBV7-2 and TRBJ2-7): GAGVSQSPSNKVTEKGKDVELRCDPISGHTALYWYRQSLGQGLEFLIYFQGNSAPDKSGLPSDRFSAERTGGSVSTLTIQRTQQEDSAVYLCASSLAARGGEQYFGPGTRLTVT.

This chain links TRBV27 with TRBJ2-7; D not certain. Trimming shortened V by 6 bases and J by 6 bases, and 21 bases separated the two germline ends. Germline loops: CDR1 MNHEY, CDR2 SMNVEV (reference sequence). CDR3 length: 15 amino acids. This chain's CDR3 is CASRTLPGPESEQYF. The CDR3 DNA follows: TGTGCCAGCAGAACATTACCGGGTCCCGAGAGCGAGCAGTACTTC.

This clone has a single count. The chain has TRBV5-1 and TRBJ1-1; the match to TRBD1 covers 7 bases. This CDR3 has 14 residues. In germline, CDR1 is SGHRS, CDR2 YFSETQ. Trimming removed 0 bases from V and 11 bases from J; junction bases left unmatched: 10. CDR3 in amino acids: CASSLEGGAGGAFF. CDR3 DNA: TGCGCCAGCAGCTTGGAAGGGGGCGCCGGTGGGGCTTTCTTT.

V usage is TRBV9 and J usage is TRBJ1-1; D gene ambiguous. V dropped 4 bases and J dropped 7 bases, with 11 bases sitting between them. This CDR3 comprises 12 residues. Germline CDR1 and CDR2: SGDLS and YYNGEE. The CDR3 DNA sequence: TGTGCCAGCAGCTCCTTTACTAATGAAGCTTTCTTT. Translation: CASSSFTNEAFF.

This chain links TRBV7-2 with TRBJ2-1; 7 bases align to TRBD1. There are 13 residues in the CDR3. Germline values: CDR1 SGHTA, CDR2 FQGNSA. V lost 6 bases and J lost 5; bases outside the gene matches: 4. CDR3 residues: CASSSDRDNEQFF. CDR3 in DNA: TGTGCCAGCAGTTCCGACAGGGACAATGAGCAGTTCTTC.

This chain links TRBV6-2 or TRBV6-3 with TRBJ2-1, with a tentative D call TRBD2 (5 bases). Germline lookup yields CDR1 MNHEY and CDR2 SVGEGT. This CDR3 is 15 amino acids long. V was clipped by 3 bases and J by 2 bases, with 11 bases between them. The CDR3 region has the DNA TGTGCCAGCAGTTATGAGAGGGTTCCCTACAATGAGCAGTTCTTC. It translates to CASSYERVPYNEQFF.

The gene calls are TRBV2 and TRBJ2-2; 8 bases are a match to TRBD1. The CDR3 contains 16 residues. CDR1 is SNHLY and CDR2 is FYNNEI in the germline V gene. The junction had 12 bases not matched to a gene; V was cut back by 9 bases and J by 3 bases. The CDR3 sequence is CARGQAGNLDTGELFF. The DNA of the CDR3 is TGTGCCAGGGGACAGGCGGGTAATCTAGACACCGGGGAGCTGTTTTTT. The entire variable domain, with the rest obtained from reference TRBV2 and TRBJ2-2, is as follows: EPEVTQTPSHQVTQMGQEVILRCVPISNHLYFYWYRQILGQKVEFLVSFYNNEISEKSEIFDDQFSVERPDGSNFTLKIRSTKLEDSAMYFCARGQAGNLDTGELFFGEGSRLTVL.

This rearrangement joins TRBV2 to TRBJ2-3, with D tentatively TRBD1 (6 bases). The length of the CDR3 is 14 residues. Deletions cut 3 bases from V and 1 base from J, with 8 bases between. Germline CDR1 is SNHLY and CDR2 is FYNNEI. CDR3 coding DNA: TGTGCCAGCAGTGACAGGGGCTGCACAGATACGCAGTATTTT. Amino acids: CASSDRGCTDTQYF. Full variable domain (rest looked up from reference TRBV2 and TRBJ2-3): EPEVTQTPSHQVTQMGQEVILRCVPISNHLYFYWYRQILGQKVEFLVSFYNNEISEKSEIFDDQFSVERPDGSNFTLKIRSTKLEDSAMYFCASSDRGCTDTQYFGPGTRLTVL.

The V call is TRBV7-2, the J call TRBJ1-2, with 7 bases identical to TRBD1. With V trimmed by 5 bases and J by 4 bases, 4 bases remained unmatched. This CDR3 contains 13 residues. Germline lookup yields CDR1 SGHTA and CDR2 FQGNSA. The CDR3 DNA follows: TGTGCCAGCAGCCTGGGACAGTTCTATGGCTACACCTTC. Protein sequence: CASSLGQFYGYTF. The entire variable domain, with the rest obtained from reference TRBV7-2 and TRBJ1-2, is as follows: GAGVSQSPSNKVTEKGKDVELRCDPISGHTALYWYRQSLGQGLEFLIYFQGNSAPDKSGLPSDRFSAERTGGSVSTLTIQRTQQEDSAVYLCASSLGQFYGYTFGSGTRLTVV.

This chain joins TRBV5-6 and TRBJ2-1; weak D call: TRBD2 (5 bases). Trimming removed 3 bases from V and 0 bases from J, with 16 bases in between. Per germline, CDR1 SGHDT and CDR2 YYEEEE. The CDR3 covers 17 residues. Written as DNA, the CDR3 is TGTGCCAGCAGCTCCGGACTGGACCTGAGCTCCTACAATGAGCAGTTCTTC. It yields the protein CASSSGLDLSSYNEQFF.

The V call is TRBV12-3 or TRBV12-4, the J call TRBJ2-1; perhaps TRBD2 as D (5 bases). The CDR3 spans 13 residues. Trimming took 4 bases from V and 10 from J, leaving 14 bases between them. The CDR3 bases are TGTGCCAGCAGTTCGGGTAAAGGAGGAGAGCAGTTCTTC. Residues: CASSSGKGGEQFF.

This clone was observed once. The chain links TRBV5-1 to TRBJ2-6; tentatively, D is TRBD1 (5 bases). The CDR3 is 18 amino acids. Trimming took 0 bases from V and 4 from J, leaving 17 bases between them. The germline V gene has CDR1 SGHRS and CDR2 YFSETQ. Here the CDR3 DNA reads TGCGCCAGCAGCTTGGGGGGTCAAGGGGCGTTAGGGGCCAACGTCCTGACTTTC. Its protein product is CASSLGGQGALGANVLTF.

This chain connects TRBV5-1 to TRBJ2-1; D is possibly TRBD1 (6 bases). The V gene lost 3 bases and the J gene lost 7 bases, with 23 bases spanning the gap. This CDR3 comprises 17 residues. Germline V gives CDR1 SGHRS, CDR2 YFSETQ. CDR3 sequence (DNA): TGCGCCAGCAGCTCCGTACAGGGTAACCCCCAAACTAATGAGCAGTTCTTC. As protein: CASSSVQGNPQTNEQFF.

The chain joins TRBV7-8 to TRBJ2-7, with D possibly matching TRBD2 (6 bases). This CDR3 region has 15 residues. V was cut by 5 bases and J by 6 bases, with 20 bases left in between. Germline-derived CDR1 and CDR2 are SGHVS and FQNEAQ. This chain's CDR3 is CASSMGLLKVSEQYF. The CDR3, as DNA: TGTGCCAGCAGCATGGGACTTTTAAAAGTCTCCGAGCAGTACTTC.

This rearrangement joins TRBV4-2 to TRBJ2-1, with 7 bases matching TRBD2. The V gene end was trimmed by 1 base and the J gene end by 9 bases; junction bases not matched to a gene: 12. CDR1 and CDR2 (germline): LGHNA, YNFKEQ. This CDR3 contains 16 residues. The CDR3 sequence is CASSQGGLWGGGEQFF. In DNA form, the CDR3 reads TGTGCCAGCAGCCAAGGTGGATTATGGGGCGGGGGTGAGCAGTTCTTC.

The chain is built from TRBV18 and TRBJ1-4, with TRBD1 matching 9 bases. The CDR3 runs to 15 residues. Trimming at V came to 4 bases and at J to 2 bases, leaving 2 bases not matched to a gene. Germline-derived CDR1 and CDR2 are KGHSH and LQKENI. CDR3 sequence (DNA): TGTGCCAGCTCACTGGGGACAGGGACTAATGAAAAACTGTTTTTT. Protein product: CASSLGTGTNEKLFF.

The chain couples TRBV29-1 to TRBJ2-3, with TRBD1 matching 8 bases. This CDR3 spans 14 amino acids. CDR1 and CDR2 (germline): SQVTM, ANQGSEA. V trimming: 7 bases; J trimming: 2 bases; junction bases outside the gene matches: 8. The DNA for the CDR3 is TGCAGCGCCGAACCAGGGGGCTTCACAGATACGCAGTATTTT. Its protein is CSAEPGGFTDTQYF.

V and J are TRBV10-1 and TRBJ1-1, with TRBD1 matching 7 bases. CDR1 is WNHNN and CDR2 is SYGVQD in the germline V gene (reference sequence). J gave up 1 base and V 5 bases, and 7 bases lay outside the gene matches. The CDR3 covers 15 residues. This CDR3 is CASSKTGTQNTEAFF. CDR3 DNA: TGCGCCAGCAGTAAGACAGGGACTCAGAACACTGAAGCTTTCTTT.

This chain joins TRBV6-1 and TRBJ1-1, with 8 nucleotides matching TRBD1. The ends lost 2 bases at V and 5 bases at J; junction bases unmatched: 7. This CDR3 has 15 amino acids. Per germline, CDR1 MNHNS and CDR2 SASEGT. The CDR3, as DNA: TGTGCCAGCAGTGAACAGGGGGCGGTGGGAACTGAAGCTTTCTTT. Its protein is CASSEQGAVGTEAFF.